This T cell receptor beta chain was identified during a study of blood T cell repertoires in COVID-19. Libraries were prepared by immunoSEQ multiplex PCR; TCRdb keeps only in-frame clonotypes and omits some of them. Seen here are approximately 90,000 clones, roughly 84% observed once, and the top ten hold more than 25%. V lost 3 bases to trimming and J lost 3 bases; unmatched junction nucleotides: 2. Per germline, CDR1 SGDLS and CDR2 YYNGEE. The CDR3 consists of 14 residues. The clonotype originates from a woman at least 80 years old with active or convalescent COVID-19. The sequencing input was peripheral blood. The rearrangement links TRBV9 to TRBJ2-1; 8 bases agree with TRBD2. The CDR3 region is CASSGGLDYNEQFF. The DNA for the CDR3 is TGTGCCAGCAGCGGGGGACTAGACTACAATGAGCAGTTCTTC.